This T cell receptor beta chain was captured in a study of T cell changes during pregnancy in multiple sclerosis. Sequencing was performed with immunoSEQ multiplex PCR; in TCRdb, only in-frame clones are kept and a portion is missing. The table has about 49,000 clones, 90% seen once. Germline V lookup: CDR1 GTSNPN, CDR2 SVGIG (reference sequence). CDR3 length: 11 amino acids. Trimming removed 5 bases from V and 10 bases from J, with 13 bases in between. This clonotype originated in a female donor in good health, enrolled as a control in a pregnancy study. The V gene is TRBV30, the J gene TRBJ2-3; possible D gene TRBD2, 6 bases. The sample consisted of peripheral blood, taken after pregnancy. This CDR3 is CAWGGLRPQYF. CDR3 nucleotides: TGTGCCTGGGGGGGACTCCGCCCGCAGTATTTT.